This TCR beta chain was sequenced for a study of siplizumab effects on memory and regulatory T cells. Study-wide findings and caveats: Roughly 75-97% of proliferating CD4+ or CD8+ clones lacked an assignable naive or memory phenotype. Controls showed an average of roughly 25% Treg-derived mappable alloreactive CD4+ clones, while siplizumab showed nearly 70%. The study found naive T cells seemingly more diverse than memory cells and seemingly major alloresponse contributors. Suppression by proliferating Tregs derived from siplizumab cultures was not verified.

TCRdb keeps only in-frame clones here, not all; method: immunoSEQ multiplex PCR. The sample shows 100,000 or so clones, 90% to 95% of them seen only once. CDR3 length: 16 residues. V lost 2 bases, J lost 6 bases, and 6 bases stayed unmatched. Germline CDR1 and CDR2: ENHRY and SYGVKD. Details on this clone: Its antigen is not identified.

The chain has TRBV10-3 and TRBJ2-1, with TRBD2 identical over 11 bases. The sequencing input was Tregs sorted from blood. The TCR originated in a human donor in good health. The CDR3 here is CAISEPPSGRINEQFF. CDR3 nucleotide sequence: TGTGCCATCAGTGAGCCCCCTAGCGGGAGGATCAATGAGCAGTTCTTC.